This TCR beta chain was captured in a study of T cells in Graves' hyperthyroidism and ophthalmopathy. Study conclusions and caveats: Appearing also in blood were most of the thyroid clonotypes expanded above 0.001.

Many counts were recorded for this clonotype. Its target is unknown. Amplification yielded TCR beta CDR3 regions, with RNA transcripts as the source. The HTBI primer set was used in a first-round RT-PCR of the TCR CDR3. From the multiplex PCR reads, TCRdb called clonotypes with MiXCR, one entry per CDR3 protein. The data hold about 500,000 distinct CDR3 sequences, with approximately 15% observed a single time. Germline V CDR1 and CDR2: SGHRS, YFSETQ. The CDR3 has 14 amino acids. V gave up 4 bases and J gave up 5 bases, with 13 bases separating them. Sequenced: blood. The chain links TRBV5-1 to TRBJ2-1; unclear D gene. The receptor comes from a woman aged 18-29 years with Graves' hyperthyroidism. The CDR3 spells CASSLASLNNEQFF. CDR3 DNA: TGCGCCAGCAGCCTGGCTTCCCTCAACAATGAGCAGTTCTTC.